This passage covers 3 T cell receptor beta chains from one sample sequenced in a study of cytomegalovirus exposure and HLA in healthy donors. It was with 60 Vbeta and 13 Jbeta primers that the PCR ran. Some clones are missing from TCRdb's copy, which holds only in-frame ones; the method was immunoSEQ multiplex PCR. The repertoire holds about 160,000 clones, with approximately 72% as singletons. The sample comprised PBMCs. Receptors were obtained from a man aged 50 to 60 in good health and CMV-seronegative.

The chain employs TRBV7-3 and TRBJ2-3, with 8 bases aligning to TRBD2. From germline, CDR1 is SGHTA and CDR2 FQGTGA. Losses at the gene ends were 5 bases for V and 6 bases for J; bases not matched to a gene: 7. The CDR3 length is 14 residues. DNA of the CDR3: TGTGCCAGCAGCATCGGGCGGGGGGCCGATACGCAGTATTTT. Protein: CASSIGRGADTQYF.

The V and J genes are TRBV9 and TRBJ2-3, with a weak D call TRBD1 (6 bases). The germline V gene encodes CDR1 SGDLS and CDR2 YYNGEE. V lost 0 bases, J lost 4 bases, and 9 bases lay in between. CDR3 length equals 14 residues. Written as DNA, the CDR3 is TGTGCCAGCAGCGTAGGGTGGGGGCCAGATACGCAGTATTTT. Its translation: CASSVGWGPDTQYF.

CDR3 residues: CASSFFVNTEAFF. The CDR3 bases are TGTGCCAGCAGTTTTTTCGTAAACACTGAAGCTTTCTTT. This chain joins TRBV27 and TRBJ1-1, with unresolved D. CDR3 length: 13 amino acids. Germline assignment: CDR1 MNHEY and CDR2 SMNVEV (reference sequence). Trimming removed 3 bases at V and 2 bases at J, with 7 bases between.